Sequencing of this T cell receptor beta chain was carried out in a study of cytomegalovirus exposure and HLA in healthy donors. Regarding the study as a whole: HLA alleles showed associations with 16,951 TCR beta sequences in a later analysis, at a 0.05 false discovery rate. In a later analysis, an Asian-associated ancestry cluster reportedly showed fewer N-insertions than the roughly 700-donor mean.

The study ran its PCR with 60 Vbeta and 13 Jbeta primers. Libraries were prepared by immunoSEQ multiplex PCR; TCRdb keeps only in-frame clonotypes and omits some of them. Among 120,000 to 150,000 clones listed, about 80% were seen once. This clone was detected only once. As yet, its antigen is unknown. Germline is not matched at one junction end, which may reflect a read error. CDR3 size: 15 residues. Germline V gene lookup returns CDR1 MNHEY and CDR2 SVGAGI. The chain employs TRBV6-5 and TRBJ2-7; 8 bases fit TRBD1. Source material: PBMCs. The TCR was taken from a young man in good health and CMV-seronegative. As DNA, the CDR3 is TGTGCCAGCAGTTACTCAAGGACAGGGACCTACGAGCCGTACTTC. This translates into CASSYSRTGTYEPYF.